Following are 24 T cell receptor beta chains from one sample sequenced in a study of CD8 T cells in Susac syndrome. Roughly 0.5 to 1 ug RNA was reverse transcribed with random hexamers. Each CDR3 protein gets one entry after TCRdb re-called the immunoSEQ multiplex PCR reads with MiXCR. The table records some 180,000 distinct CDR3 sequences, over 85% of them present only once. Sequenced sample: CD4+ T cells from PBMCs. Receptor source: a human donor in good health.

V is TRBV28 and J is TRBJ2-5, with D possibly matching TRBD1 (8 bases). Germline CDR1 and CDR2: MDHEN and SYDVKM. This CDR3 is built from 13 residues. Trimming shortened V by 7 bases and J by 7 bases, and 16 bases separated the two germline ends. In DNA form, the CDR3 reads TGTGCCAGCACCACAGGGGGGGTGGCGACCCAGTACTTC. Translating gives CASTTGGVATQYF.

The chain joins TRBV10-3 to TRBJ1-4; D possibly corresponds to TRBD1 (5 bases). V was trimmed by 8 bases and J by 10 bases, leaving 17 bases between them. This CDR3 is built from 13 residues. Germline V gene data show CDR1 as ENHRY and CDR2 as SYGVKD. The CDR3 is CAIGLGHGGKLFF. The DNA for the CDR3 is TGTGCCATCGGACTCGGACATGGAGGAAAACTGTTTTTT.

V usage is TRBV6-8 and J usage is TRBJ1-5; D is ambiguous. The CDR3 loop spans 15 amino acids. Germline V gives CDR1 MNHGY, CDR2 SAAAGT. V gave up 5 bases and J gave up 4 bases, with 15 bases separating them. CDR3 coding DNA: TGTGCCAGCAGTGGGAAAGGGCCTAGAAATCAGCCCCAGCATTTT. Its protein is CASSGKGPRNQPQHF.

This chain links TRBV30 with TRBJ2-6; D perhaps matches TRBD1 (5 bases). This CDR3 comprises 15 residues. The germline CDR1 and CDR2 sequences are GTSNPN and SVGIG (reference sequence). The V gene lost 4 bases and the J gene lost 1 base, with 11 bases spanning the gap. The chain's CDR3 is CAWKKGASGANVLTF. DNA for the CDR3: TGTGCCTGGAAGAAAGGGGCGTCTGGGGCCAACGTCCTGACTTTC.

This clonotype was detected once. The chain combines TRBV6-6 with TRBJ1-1; 7 nucleotides agree with TRBD1. Germline V CDR1 and CDR2: MNHNY, SVGAGI (reference sequence). The V gene end was trimmed by 6 bases and the J gene end by 4 bases; junction bases not matched to a gene: 2. CDR3 size: 12 residues. In DNA, the CDR3 is TGTGCCAGCAGGACAGGGACCACTGAAGCTTTCTTT. Translating gives CASRTGTTEAFF.

The chain employs TRBV5-6 and TRBJ1-2; D perhaps matches TRBD1 (6 bases). Per the germline V gene, CDR1 is SGHDT and CDR2 is YYEEEE. The CDR3 spans 16 residues. V gave up 0 bases and J gave up 4 bases, with 16 bases separating them. The CDR3 loop reads CASSLEGQGPSYGYTF. In DNA, the CDR3 is TGTGCCAGCAGCTTGGAGGGCCAGGGGCCCAGCTATGGCTACACCTTC.

The CDR3 region has the DNA TGTGCCAGCAGCCCTTGGGGGGGCGGGTACAATGAGCAGTTCTTC. This encodes CASSPWGGGYNEQFF. The chain employs TRBV3-1 and TRBJ2-1; D is possibly TRBD2 (7 bases). Germline V gene data show CDR1 as LGHDT and CDR2 as YNNKEL (reference sequence). With 4 bases removed from V and 4 bases from J, the gap between germline ends came to 14 bases. The CDR3 is 15 residues long.

The chain carries TRBV6-6 and TRBJ1-1; unclear D gene. CDR1 MNHNY and CDR2 SVGAGI come from the germline V gene (reference sequence). V lost 5 bases to trimming and J lost 4 bases, with 14 bases between them. The CDR3 is 14 residues long. This chain's CDR3 is CASSHLGLGTEAFF. CDR3 coding DNA: TGTGCCAGCAGTCACCTGGGGTTGGGCACTGAAGCTTTCTTT.

This chain connects TRBV5-1 to TRBJ2-2; 7 positions match TRBD2. The germline V gene encodes CDR1 SGHRS and CDR2 YFSETQ. The CDR3 loop spans 14 amino acids. Trimming at V came to 9 bases and at J to 4 bases, leaving 9 bases not matched to a gene. The CDR3 here is CATGEGRSTGELFF. In DNA, the CDR3 is TGCGCCACCGGGGAGGGCCGGAGCACCGGGGAGCTGTTTTTT.

The chain recombines TRBV6-6 with TRBJ1-1; TRBD1 agrees at 7 bases. The J segment lost 5 bases and the V segment lost 7 bases, leaving 7 bases of the junction unmatched. The CDR3 loop spans 13 amino acids. Germline lookup yields CDR1 MNHNY and CDR2 SVGAGI (reference sequence). Here the CDR3 reads CASTRNRGTEAFF. Here the CDR3 DNA reads TGTGCCAGCACCCGAAACAGGGGAACTGAAGCTTTCTTT.

The chain carries TRBV18 and TRBJ2-2, with D unresolved. This CDR3 spans 14 amino acids. Germline CDR1 and CDR2: KGHSH and LQKENI. V gave up 5 bases and J gave up 1 base, with 8 bases separating them. The CDR3 region is CASSTGQNTGELFF. The CDR3 DNA reads TGTGCCAGCTCAACCGGGCAGAACACCGGGGAGCTGTTTTTT.

This sequence joins TRBV25-1 and TRBJ2-1; possible D gene TRBD2, 6 bases. The CDR3 is 15 residues long. In germline, CDR1 is MGHDK, CDR2 SYGVNS. V shed 0 bases and J shed 9 bases, with 15 bases lying between them. CDR3 nucleotide sequence: TGTGCCAGCAGTGAATATGACGGAATGGGGGGTGAGCAGTTCTTC. Translation: CASSEYDGMGGEQFF.

J is TRBJ2-5 and V is TRBV12-3 or TRBV12-4; 7 bases match TRBD2. Losses at the gene ends were 9 bases for V and 1 base for J; bases not matched to a gene: 5. This CDR3 is 13 amino acids long. The CDR3 sequence is CASVGGSQETQYF. The DNA for the CDR3 is TGTGCCAGTGTGGGGGGGAGCCAAGAGACCCAGTACTTC.

This clonotype was seen a handful of times. This sequence joins TRBV3-1 and TRBJ2-5; 9 bases are a match to TRBD2. After removal of 4 bases from V and 5 bases from J, the junction contained 2 bases not matched to a gene. Germline V CDR1 and CDR2: LGHDT, YNNKEL (reference sequence). CDR3 length equals 13 residues. CDR3 protein: CASSLGLAETQYF. CDR3 coding DNA: TGTGCCAGCAGCCTCGGACTAGCGGAGACCCAGTACTTC.

The CDR3 nucleotides are TGCGCCAGCAGCCAAGAGCCGGTATGGGATGAAAAACTGTTTTTT. Encoded protein: CASSQEPVWDEKLFF. The rearrangement links TRBV4-3 to TRBJ1-4, with D hard to call. From germline, CDR1 is LGHNA and CDR2 YSLEER. The CDR3 extends over 15 amino acids. Deletions cut 0 bases from V and 6 bases from J, with 11 bases between.

J is TRBJ1-2 and V is TRBV29-1; D might be TRBD1 (5 bases). This CDR3 spans 11 amino acids. The germline gives CDR1 SQVTM, CDR2 ANQGSEA. V was shortened by 3 bases and J by 10 bases, with 12 bases between the two germline ends. CDR3 in DNA: TGCAGCGTTGATGGGACGGCCATCTACACCTTC. This codes for CSVDGTAIYTF.

The chain is built from TRBV7-8 and TRBJ1-2, with a possible D match to TRBD1 (5 bases). CDR3 length: 14 residues. Germline CDR1 is SGHVS and CDR2 is FQNEAQ. V gave up 1 base and J gave up 6 bases, with 12 bases separating them. CDR3 residues: CASSLVRGVDGYTF. The CDR3 DNA sequence: TGTGCCAGCAGCTTAGTTCGGGGGGTTGATGGCTACACCTTC.

The V call is TRBV18, the J call TRBJ2-1; weak D call: TRBD1 (5 bases). Trimming took 2 bases from V and 12 from J, leaving 11 bases between them. Germline loops: CDR1 KGHSH, CDR2 LQKENI. The CDR3 length is 12 residues. The CDR3 loop reads CASSPKGVWQFF. The CDR3 coding sequence is TGTGCCAGCTCACCAAAAGGGGTCTGGCAGTTCTTC.

The J gene is TRBJ1-6, the V gene TRBV20-1; 8 nucleotides agree with TRBD1. V lost 3 bases to trimming and J lost 7 bases; unmatched junction nucleotides: 8. CDR1 is DFQATT and CDR2 is SNEGSKA in the germline V gene (reference sequence). The CDR3 covers 15 residues. CDR3 region: CSASPGGQENSPLHF. DNA for the CDR3: TGCAGTGCTAGCCCAGGGGGACAGGAGAATTCACCCCTCCACTTT.

The genes are TRBV3-1 and TRBJ1-1; weak D call: TRBD1 (6 bases). Germline CDR1 LGHDT, CDR2 YNNKEL (reference sequence). V lost 1 base, J lost 6 bases, and 12 bases lay in between. The CDR3 spans 14 residues. CDR3 residues: CASSQVEAGAEAFF. The CDR3 DNA follows: TGTGCCAGCAGCCAAGTGGAGGCAGGGGCTGAAGCTTTCTTT.

In this sample, this clonotype turned up a few times. V is TRBV3-1 and J is TRBJ1-2, with D possibly matching TRBD1 (5 bases). The germline V gene has CDR1 LGHDT and CDR2 YNNKEL (reference sequence). V dropped 4 bases and J dropped 4 bases, with 13 bases sitting between them. The CDR3 sequence is 14 residues long. Here the CDR3 reads CASSLLTGGYGYTF. The CDR3, as DNA: TGTGCCAGCAGCCTCCTCACGGGGGGCTATGGCTACACCTTC.

The chain couples TRBV2 to TRBJ1-1; 9 nucleotides line up with TRBD1. With V trimmed by 7 bases and J by 4 bases, 4 bases remained unmatched. Germline V gene sequence: CDR1 SNHLY, CDR2 FYNNEI. There are 13 residues in the CDR3. CDR3 nucleotides: TGTGCCAGCAATCGGGACAGGGTCACTGAAGCTTTCTTT. It codes for CASNRDRVTEAFF.

The chain uses TRBV11-2 and TRBJ1-1; 9 bases are a match to TRBD1. The germline V gene encodes CDR1 SGHAT and CDR2 FQNNGV. The V gene end was trimmed by 5 bases and the J gene end by 8 bases; junction bases not matched to a gene: 12. CDR3 length: 15 amino acids. CDR3 protein: CASSAPGQGFKEAFF. The DNA for the CDR3 is TGTGCCAGCAGCGCTCCGGGACAGGGTTTTAAGGAAGCTTTCTTT.

This chain links TRBV11-2 with TRBJ2-3; D might be TRBD2 (6 bases). V shed 5 bases and J shed 8 bases, with 11 bases lying between them. CDR1 is SGHAT and CDR2 is FQNNGV in the germline V gene. The CDR3 sequence is 12 residues long. In nucleotides, the CDR3 is TGTGCCAGCAGCGAAACCGGGGGTACGCAGTATTTT. This codes for CASSETGGTQYF.